The rows below give T cell receptor beta chains drawn from one sample of a study of a mutant IDH1 vaccine in newly diagnosed glioma. Assay used: immunoSEQ multiplex PCR; TCRdb lists only in-frame clones, some missing. The sample lists tens of thousands of clones, about 89% occurring once. Which antigens these TCRs recognize remains unknown. The sample here was PBMCs, taken from a glioma patient whose treatment included an IDH1 peptide vaccine. The receptors were sampled from a man in his forties with glioma. Each CDR3 is given with its conserved first and last residue. A D gene is named only where the DNA matches it firmly. Clone size is shown for a subset of rows, as once, few, many or a class of expanded clone.

d_call,clone_size,j_call,v_call,cdr3_aa,cdr3_nt
NA,NA,TRBJ2-1,TRBV6-6,CASTRMGNNEQFF,TGTGCCAGCACTCGCATGGGGAACAATGAGCAGTTCTTC
NA,NA,TRBJ2-3,TRBV29-1,CSVQMGPASTDTQYF,TGCAGCGTCCAGATGGGGCCAGCAAGCACAGATACGCAGTATTTT
TRBD1,NA,TRBJ2-5,TRBV7-9,CASSLGQGAWETQYF,TGTGCCAGCAGTCTGGGACAGGGGGCCTGGGAGACCCAGTACTTC
TRBD1,NA,TRBJ2-2,TRBV4-1,CASSQGTGGVTGELFF,TGCGCCAGCAGCCAGGGGACAGGGGGGGTCACCGGGGAGCTGTTTTTT
NA,NA,TRBJ2-3,TRBV6-1,CASSGFTRDTQYF,TGTGCCAGCAGTGGATTTACTAGAGATACGCAGTATTTT
TRBD1,few,TRBJ2-3,TRBV6-1,CASSKRTGGTDTQYF,TGTGCCAGCAGTAAACGGACAGGGGGCACAGATACGCAGTATTTT
NA,NA,TRBJ2-5,TRBV5-1,CASSLVPPRQQETQYF,TGCGCCAGCAGCTTGGTCCCCCCGAGACAGCAAGAGACCCAGTACTTC
NA,NA,TRBJ2-7,TRBV19,CASSIRAASAYEQYF,TGTGCCAGTAGTATTCGGGCAGCGTCGGCCTACGAGCAGTACTTC
NA,NA,TRBJ2-1,TRBV7-3,CASSLGGTHNEQFF,TGTGCCAGCAGCTTAGGGGGAACGCACAATGAGCAGTTCTTC
NA,once,TRBJ1-3,TRBV10-3,CAIMSGGSGNTIYF,TGTGCCATCATGTCGGGCGGCTCTGGAAACACCATATATTTT
TRBD2,NA,TRBJ2-1,TRBV7-9,CASRIAGADNEQFF,TGTGCCAGCAGGATAGCGGGTGCCGACAATGAGCAGTTCTTC
TRBD1,NA,TRBJ2-6,TRBV5-1,CASSSGTGSLANVLTF,TGCGCCAGCAGCTCCGGGACAGGTTCCCTGGCCAACGTCCTGACTTTC
NA,NA,TRBJ2-6,TRBV5-4,CASSLPWTGISGANVLTF,TGTGCCAGCAGCTTGCCATGGACTGGGATCTCTGGGGCCAACGTCCTGACTTTC
TRBD2,NA,TRBJ2-3,TRBV5-1,CASSQGLATDTQYF,TGCGCCAGCAGCCAGGGACTAGCTACAGATACGCAGTATTTT
NA,once,TRBJ2-5,TRBV19,CACKEGPLETQYF,TGTGCCTGCAAGGAGGGCCCTCTCGAGACCCAGTACTTC
TRBD1,NA,TRBJ2-5,TRBV4-3,CASFVGQRETQYF,TGCGCCAGCTTTGTGGGACAGAGGGAGACCCAGTACTTC
NA,NA,TRBJ2-5,TRBV7-3,CASSRDPIETQYF,TGTGCCAGCAGCCGGGACCCCATAGAGACCCAGTACTTC
NA,NA,TRBJ1-5,TRBV28,CASSLGVRHYSNQPQHF,TGTGCCAGCAGTTTAGGGGTGCGGCACTATAGCAATCAGCCCCAGCATTTT
NA,NA,TRBJ2-1,TRBV7-9,CATSLHNEQFF,TGTGCCACAAGCCTCCACAATGAGCAGTTCTTC
NA,once,TRBJ1-1,TRBV7-9,CASSLVGTITAEAFF,TGTGCCAGCAGCTTAGTTGGGACTATAACCGCTGAAGCTTTCTTT
NA,NA,TRBJ2-6,TRBV6-5,CASSFIRAGANVLTF,TGTGCCAGCAGTTTTATTAGGGCTGGGGCCAACGTCCTGACTTTC
TRBD2,NA,TRBJ2-4,TRBV5-4,CASSKGLAGGGLQKNIQYF,TGTGCCAGCAGCAAGGGACTAGCGGGAGGGGGGCTCCAAAAAAACATTCAGTACTTC
NA,NA,TRBJ2-1,TRBV6-1,CASSDASGEQFF,TGTGCCAGCAGTGACGCGAGCGGCGAGCAGTTCTTC
NA,NA,TRBJ2-5,TRBV7-2,CASSPGRAETQYF,TGTGCCAGCAGTCCGGGGCGGGCAGAGACCCAGTACTTC
NA,NA,TRBJ1-4,TRBV5-6,CASSLGQELFF,TGTGCCAGCAGCTTGGGCCAGGAACTGTTTTTT
NA,NA,TRBJ2-3,TRBV5-1,CASSPGDTDTQYF,TGCGCCAGCAGCCCTGGAGACACAGATACGCAGTATTTT